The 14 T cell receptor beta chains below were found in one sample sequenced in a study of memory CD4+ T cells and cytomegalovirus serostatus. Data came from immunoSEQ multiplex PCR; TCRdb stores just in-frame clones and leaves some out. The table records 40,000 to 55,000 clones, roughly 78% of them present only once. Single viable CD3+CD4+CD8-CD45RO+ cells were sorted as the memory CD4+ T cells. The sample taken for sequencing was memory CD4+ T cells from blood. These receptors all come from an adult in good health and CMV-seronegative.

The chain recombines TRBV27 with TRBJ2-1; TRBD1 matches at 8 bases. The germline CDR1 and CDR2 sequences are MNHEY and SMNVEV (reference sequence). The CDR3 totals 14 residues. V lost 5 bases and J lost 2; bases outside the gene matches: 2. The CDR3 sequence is CASSKDRAYNEQFF. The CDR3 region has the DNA TGTGCCAGCAGTAAGGACAGGGCCTACAATGAGCAGTTCTTC.

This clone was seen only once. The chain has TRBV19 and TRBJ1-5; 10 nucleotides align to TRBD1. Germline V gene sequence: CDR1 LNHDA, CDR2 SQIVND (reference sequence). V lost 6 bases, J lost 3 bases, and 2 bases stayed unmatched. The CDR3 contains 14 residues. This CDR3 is CASRDRGYNQPQHF. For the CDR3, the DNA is TGTGCCAGTAGGGACAGGGGGTACAATCAGCCCCAGCATTTT. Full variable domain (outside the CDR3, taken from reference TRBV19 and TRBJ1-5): DGGITQSPKYLFRKEGQNVTLSCEQNLNHDAMYWYRQDPGQGLRLIYYSQIVNDFQKGDIAEGYSVSREKKESFPLTVTSAQKNPTAFYLCASRDRGYNQPQHFGDGTRLSIL.

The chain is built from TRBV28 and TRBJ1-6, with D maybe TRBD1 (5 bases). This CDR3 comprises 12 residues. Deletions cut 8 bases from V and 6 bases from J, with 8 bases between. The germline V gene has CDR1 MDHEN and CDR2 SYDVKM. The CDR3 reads CASGGGNSPLHF. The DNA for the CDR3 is TGTGCCAGCGGTGGGGGTAATTCACCCCTCCACTTT.

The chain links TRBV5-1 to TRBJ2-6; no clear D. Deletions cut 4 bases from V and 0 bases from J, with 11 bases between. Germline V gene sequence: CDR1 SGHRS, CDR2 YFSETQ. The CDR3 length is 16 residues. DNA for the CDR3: TGCGCCAGCAGCGGAACAGTGCTCTCTGGGGCCAACGTCCTGACTTTC. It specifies CASSGTVLSGANVLTF.

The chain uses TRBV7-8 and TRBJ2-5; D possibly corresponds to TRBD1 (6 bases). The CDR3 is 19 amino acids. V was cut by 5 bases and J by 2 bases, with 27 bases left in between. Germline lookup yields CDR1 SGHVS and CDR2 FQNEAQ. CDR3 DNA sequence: TGTGCCAGCAGCCCATACCTCCTCCTACAGGGTTATGGTCAAGAGACCCAGTACTTC. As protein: CASSPYLLLQGYGQETQYF.

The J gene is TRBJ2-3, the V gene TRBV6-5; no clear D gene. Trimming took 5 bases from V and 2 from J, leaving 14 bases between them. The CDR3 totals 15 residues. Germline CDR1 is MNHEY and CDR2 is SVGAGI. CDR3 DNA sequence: TGTGCCAGCAGTCGGACGACTTCCTCCACAGATACGCAGTATTTT. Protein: CASSRTTSSTDTQYF.

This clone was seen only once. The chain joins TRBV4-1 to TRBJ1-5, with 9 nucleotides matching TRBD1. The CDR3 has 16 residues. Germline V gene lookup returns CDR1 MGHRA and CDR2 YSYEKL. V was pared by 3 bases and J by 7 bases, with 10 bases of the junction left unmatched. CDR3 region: CASSHPPGQGGQPQHF. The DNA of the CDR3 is TGCGCCAGCAGCCATCCACCGGGACAGGGTGGACAGCCCCAGCATTTT.

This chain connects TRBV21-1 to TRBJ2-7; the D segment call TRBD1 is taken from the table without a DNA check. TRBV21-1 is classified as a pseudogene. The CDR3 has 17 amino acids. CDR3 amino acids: CASSSTPAVDRDREQYF. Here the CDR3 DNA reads TGTGCCAGCAGCTCAACTCCTGCCGTGGACAGGGACCGCGAGCAGTACTTC.

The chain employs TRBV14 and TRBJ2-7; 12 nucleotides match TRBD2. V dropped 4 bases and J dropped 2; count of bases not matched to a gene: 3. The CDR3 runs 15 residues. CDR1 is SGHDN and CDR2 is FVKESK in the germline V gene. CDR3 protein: CASSPRLAGAYEQYF. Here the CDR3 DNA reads TGTGCCAGCAGCCCCCGACTAGCGGGGGCCTACGAGCAGTACTTC.

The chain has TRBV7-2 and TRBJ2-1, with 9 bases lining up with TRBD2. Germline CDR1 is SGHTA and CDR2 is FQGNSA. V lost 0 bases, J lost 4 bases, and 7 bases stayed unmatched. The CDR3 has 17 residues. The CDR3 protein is CASSLASRLAVYNEQFF. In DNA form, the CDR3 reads TGTGCCAGCAGCTTAGCTTCGAGACTAGCGGTATACAATGAGCAGTTCTTC.

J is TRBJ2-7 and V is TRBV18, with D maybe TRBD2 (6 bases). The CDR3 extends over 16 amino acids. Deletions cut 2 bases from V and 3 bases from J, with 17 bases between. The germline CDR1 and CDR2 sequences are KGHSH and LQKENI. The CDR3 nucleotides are TGTGCCAGCTCACCATTTGGCGGGGACGGACACTACGAGCAGTACTTC. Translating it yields CASSPFGGDGHYEQYF.

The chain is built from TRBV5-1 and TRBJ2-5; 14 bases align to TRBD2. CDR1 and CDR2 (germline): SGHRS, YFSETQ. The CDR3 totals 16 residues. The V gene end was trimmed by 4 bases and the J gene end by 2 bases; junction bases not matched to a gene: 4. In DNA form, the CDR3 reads TGCGCCAGCAGCCCCGGGACTAGCGGGAGACAAGAGACCCAGTACTTC. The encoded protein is CASSPGTSGRQETQYF.

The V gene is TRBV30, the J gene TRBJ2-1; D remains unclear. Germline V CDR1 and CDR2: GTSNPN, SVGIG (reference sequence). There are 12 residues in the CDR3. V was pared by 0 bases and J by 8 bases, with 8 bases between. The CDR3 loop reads CAWSVHGYEQFF. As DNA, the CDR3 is TGTGCCTGGAGTGTACATGGATATGAGCAGTTCTTC.

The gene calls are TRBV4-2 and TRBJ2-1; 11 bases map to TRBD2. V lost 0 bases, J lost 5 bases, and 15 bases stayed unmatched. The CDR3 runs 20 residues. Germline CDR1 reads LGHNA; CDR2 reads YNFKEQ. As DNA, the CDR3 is TGTGCCAGCAGCCAAGACTTTTGGACTAGCGGGCTTCGGCTAAACAATGAGCAGTTCTTC. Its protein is CASSQDFWTSGLRLNNEQFF.